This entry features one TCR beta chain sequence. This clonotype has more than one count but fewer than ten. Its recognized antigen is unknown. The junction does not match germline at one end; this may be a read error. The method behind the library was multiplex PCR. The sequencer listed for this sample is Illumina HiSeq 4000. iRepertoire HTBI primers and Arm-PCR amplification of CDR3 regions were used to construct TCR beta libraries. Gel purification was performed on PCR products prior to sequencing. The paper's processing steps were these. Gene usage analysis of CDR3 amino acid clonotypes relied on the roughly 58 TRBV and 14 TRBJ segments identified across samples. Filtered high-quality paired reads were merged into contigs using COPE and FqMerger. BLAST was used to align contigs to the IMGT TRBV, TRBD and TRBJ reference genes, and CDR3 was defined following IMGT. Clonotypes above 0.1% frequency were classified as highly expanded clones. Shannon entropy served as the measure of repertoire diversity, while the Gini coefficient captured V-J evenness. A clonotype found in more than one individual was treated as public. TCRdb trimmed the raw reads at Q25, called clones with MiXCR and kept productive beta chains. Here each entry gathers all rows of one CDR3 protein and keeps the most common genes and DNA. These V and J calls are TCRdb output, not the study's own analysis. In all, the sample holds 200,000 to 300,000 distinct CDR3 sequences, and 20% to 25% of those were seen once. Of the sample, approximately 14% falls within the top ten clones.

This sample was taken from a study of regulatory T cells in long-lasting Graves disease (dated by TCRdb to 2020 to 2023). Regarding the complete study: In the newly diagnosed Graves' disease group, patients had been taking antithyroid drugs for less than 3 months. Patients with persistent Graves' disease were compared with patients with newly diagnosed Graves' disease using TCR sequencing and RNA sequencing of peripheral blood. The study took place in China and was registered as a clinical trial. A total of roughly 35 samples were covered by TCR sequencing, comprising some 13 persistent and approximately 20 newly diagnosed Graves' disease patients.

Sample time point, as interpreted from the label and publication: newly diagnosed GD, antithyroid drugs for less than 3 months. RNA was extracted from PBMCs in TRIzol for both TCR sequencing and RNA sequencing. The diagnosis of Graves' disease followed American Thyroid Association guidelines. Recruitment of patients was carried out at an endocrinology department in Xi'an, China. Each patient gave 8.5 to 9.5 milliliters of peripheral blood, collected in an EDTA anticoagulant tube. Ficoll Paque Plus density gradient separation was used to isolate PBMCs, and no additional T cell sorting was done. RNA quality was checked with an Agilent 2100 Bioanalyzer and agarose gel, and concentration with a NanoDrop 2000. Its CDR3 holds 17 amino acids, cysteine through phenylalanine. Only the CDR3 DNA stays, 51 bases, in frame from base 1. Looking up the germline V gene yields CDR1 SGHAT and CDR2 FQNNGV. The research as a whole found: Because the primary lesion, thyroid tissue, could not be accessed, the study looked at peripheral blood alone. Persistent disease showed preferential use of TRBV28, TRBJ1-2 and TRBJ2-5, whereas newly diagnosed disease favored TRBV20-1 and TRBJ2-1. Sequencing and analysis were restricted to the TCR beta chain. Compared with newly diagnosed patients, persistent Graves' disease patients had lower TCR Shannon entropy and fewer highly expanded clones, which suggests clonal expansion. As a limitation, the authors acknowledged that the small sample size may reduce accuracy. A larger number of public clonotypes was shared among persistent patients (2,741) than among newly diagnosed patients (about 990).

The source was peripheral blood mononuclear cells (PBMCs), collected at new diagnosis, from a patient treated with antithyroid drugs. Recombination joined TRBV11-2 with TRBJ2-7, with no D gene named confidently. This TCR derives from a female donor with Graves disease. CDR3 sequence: CASSQDLFSVPRYEQYF. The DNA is TGCGCCAGCAGCCAAGATCTGTTTTCGGTTCCAAGGTACGAGCAGTACTTC.